A selection of T cell receptor beta chains follows, all from one sample in a study of CD8 T cells in ankylosing spondylitis. TCRdb re-derived calls from the 5' RACE reads in MiXCR, one entry per CDR3 protein. The sample contains about 140,000 distinct CDR3 sequences, about 7.3% of which appear only once. The sample was blood, either unsorted or a sorted T cell fraction (not recorded which). The source is a female donor with ankylosing spondylitis or in good health (not recorded which). Each CDR3 is given with its conserved first and last residue. A D gene is named only where the DNA matches it firmly. The size field is filled for only some rows; it gives once, few, many or a size class.

D gene	V gene	clone size	J gene	CDR3 DNA	CDR3 protein
.	TRBV5-8	many	TRBJ1-5	TGTGCCAGCAGCCAACCCCCGGGGAGTGATCAGCCCCAGCATTTT	CASSQPPGSDQPQHF
.	TRBV5-1	many	TRBJ2-2	TGCGCCAGCAGCTTGTACGGGGCCGGGGAGCTGTTTTTT	CASSLYGAGELFF
.	TRBV9	medium-sized	TRBJ1-3	TGTGCCAGCAGCGTAGTGGGGGAAGGTGGAAACACCATATATTTT	CASSVVGEGGNTIYF
TRBD1	TRBV5-1	many	TRBJ1-2	TGCGCCAGCAGCCTACTCGGGACAGACTATGGCTACACCTTC	CASSLLGTDYGYTF
TRBD1	TRBV5-1	many	TRBJ1-1	TGCGCCAGCAGCTTGTGGACAGGGGTGAACACTGAAGCTTTCTTT	CASSLWTGVNTEAFF
TRBD1	TRBV27	many	TRBJ2-7	TGTGCCAGCACTTCCGGGGACAGGGCCTACGAGCAGTACTTC	CASTSGDRAYEQYF
.	TRBV4-1	.	TRBJ1-4	TGCGCCAGCAGCCGAGCTTTCACTAATGAAAAACTGTTTTTT	CASSRAFTNEKLFF
TRBD2	TRBV7-2	many	TRBJ2-3	TGTGCCAGCAGCCAGGGACTAGCGGGGCGTCGGGTGTATTTT	CASSQGLAGRRVYF
.	TRBV6-2/TRBV6-3	many	TRBJ2-3	TGTGCCAGCAGTTACTCGCTCAGGACAGATACGCAGTATTTT	CASSYSLRTDTQYF
.	TRBV7-3	many	TRBJ2-5	TGTGCCAGCAGTTATGGGGTCGGTGAGACCCAGTACTTC	CASSYGVGETQYF
TRBD1	TRBV7-9	many	TRBJ1-1	TGTGCCAGCAGGTCCGACAGGGAGGCTTTCTTT	CASRSDREAFF
.	TRBV6-1	many	TRBJ2-1	TGTGCCAGCAGTGACTGGGGGTCCAACAATGAGCAGTTCTTC	CASSDWGSNNEQFF
TRBD1	TRBV11-1	many	TRBJ2-1	TGTGCCAGCAGCATCGGACAGGGGGCGTCCAATGAGCAGTTCTTC	CASSIGQGASNEQFF
.	TRBV7-8	many	TRBJ2-7	TGTGCCAGCAGCTTCTTCGGGTTGGAAGAGCAGTACTTC	CASSFFGLEEQYF
TRBD2	TRBV7-2	.	TRBJ2-1	TGTGCCAGCAGCTCTAGCGGGGGGCTTAACAATGAGCTGTTCTTC	CASSSSGGLNNELFF
.	TRBV4-1	many	TRBJ2-5	TGCGCCAGCAGCCAAGATGACGCTAGCCGTGGGGAGACCCAGTACTTC	CASSQDDASRGETQYF
TRBD2	TRBV5-1	few	TRBJ2-3	TGCGCCAGCAGCTTGACTAGCGGACGAGATACGCAGTATTTT	CASSLTSGRDTQYF
TRBD1	TRBV2	many	TRBJ2-1	TGTGCCAGCAGTCAGACAGGGGTGGGGCGTGAGCAGTTCTTC	CASSQTGVGREQFF
TRBD1	TRBV12-3/TRBV12-4	many	TRBJ1-1	TGTGCCAGCAGCGGGACAGGAGGGGGCCAAGCTTTCTTT	CASSGTGGGQAFF
.	TRBV5-1	few	TRBJ2-2	TGCGCCAGCAGCTTGACAGTTAGCGAGATCGGGGAGCTGTTTTTT	CASSLTVSEIGELFF
TRBD1	TRBV4-3	many	TRBJ1-6	TGCGCCAGCAGCCAAGATTGGGGACAGAATAATTCACCCCTCCACTTT	CASSQDWGQNNSPLHF
.	TRBV7-2	many	TRBJ1-2	TGTGCCAGCAGCTTAGCCGTGGGGGGCGGATCGGATGGCTACACCTTC	CASSLAVGGGSDGYTF
.	TRBV21-1	many	TRBJ2-3	TGTGCCCACGAGGGTAGAACAGATACGCAGTATTTT	CAHEGRTDTQYF
TRBD1	TRBV30	many	TRBJ1-5	TGTGCCTGGAGTGTCCCGGGGACAGGTCTCAAGGTGGTCAAGGCTCAGCCCCAGCATTTT	CAWSVPGTGLKVVKAQPQHF
.	TRBV7-3	many	TRBJ2-7	TGTGCCAGCAGCTCACACGGACCCTACGAGCAGTACTTC	CASSSHGPYEQYF
.	TRBV5-1	many	TRBJ2-1	TGCGCCAGCAGTCCTCAGGGTTATTCCTACAATGAGCAGTTCTTC	CASSPQGYSYNEQFF
.	TRBV20-1	many	TRBJ2-2	TGCAGTGCTAGGGCAGAGAACACCGGGGAGCTGTTTTTT	CSARAENTGELFF
.	TRBV29-1	many	TRBJ2-2	TGCAGCGTCCCGAGGGTCCAGCGGTTCACCGGGGAGCTGTTTTTT	CSVPRVQRFTGELFF
.	TRBV5-1	.	TRBJ2-1	TGCGCCAGCAGGCCCCGTCAGCAGACCCTTAATGAGCAGTTCTTC	CASRPRQQTLNEQFF
.	TRBV5-1	.	TRBJ2-1	TGCGCCAGCAGCACGGGCCGGGGGAATGAGCAGTTCTTC	CASSTGRGNEQFF
.	TRBV9	many	TRBJ2-3	TGTGCCAGCAGCGTAGTAGGGGTCCTGGGCGGCACAGATACGCAGTATTTT	CASSVVGVLGGTDTQYF
.	TRBV29-1	many	TRBJ1-2	TGCAGCGTGGGAGGAGGGACTGAGTATGGCTACACCTTC	CSVGGGTEYGYTF
TRBD1	TRBV7-2	few	TRBJ1-5	TGTGCCAGCAGCTTAAGGAGGGGGCAACAGCCCCAGCATTTT	CASSLRRGQQPQHF
.	TRBV5-1	many	TRBJ2-1	TGCGCCAGCAGCTTTACAGCCCAGAGTGAGCAGTTCTTC	CASSFTAQSEQFF
TRBD1	TRBV4-2	many	TRBJ2-7	TGTGCCAGCAGCCAAGAGGACAGGGCCTACGAGCAGTACTTC	CASSQEDRAYEQYF
.	TRBV7-9	many	TRBJ2-1	TGTGCCAGCAGCTCCATAAGCGATGAGCAGTTCTTC	CASSSISDEQFF
.	TRBV14	many	TRBJ1-1	TGTGCCAGTTCGCGGGCCGGGGTGGCTTTCTTT	CASSRAGVAFF
.	TRBV9	many	TRBJ2-3	TGTGCCAGCCGCCGGGTTACAGATACGCAGTATTTT	CASRRVTDTQYF
.	TRBV7-3	many	TRBJ1-1	TGTGCCAGCAGCTTGGGTCCAGGCCCGAACACTGAAGCTTTCTTT	CASSLGPGPNTEAFF
TRBD2	TRBV6-5	many	TRBJ2-5	TGTGCCAGCAGTTCGGGACTAGCGGGGGGGCAAGAGACCCAGTACTTC	CASSSGLAGGQETQYF
.	TRBV12-3/TRBV12-4	many	TRBJ1-5	TGTGCCAGCAGTTTACTAATGAGTCCGAAGAGAGTCAATCAGCCCCAGCATTTT	CASSLLMSPKRVNQPQHF
.	TRBV7-2	many	TRBJ1-3	TGTGCCAGCAGCTTCCCCGGCACGACCATATATTTT	CASSFPGTTIYF
.	TRBV9	many	TRBJ2-7	TGTGCCAGCAGCGTAGGTACAGGGGGGGTGTACGAGCAGTACTTC	CASSVGTGGVYEQYF
.	TRBV20-1	many	TRBJ2-7	TGCAGTGCTACTCGACGAGACGGGTACGAGCAGTACTTC	CSATRRDGYEQYF
TRBD2	TRBV7-9	.	TRBJ2-1	TGTGCCAGCAGCTTTATAGCGGGGGTCGATGAGCAGTTCTTC	CASSFIAGVDEQFF
.	TRBV4-1	many	TRBJ1-3	TGCGCCAGCAGCCGTGAGGGACTCAAGCTGGGGGGAAACACCATATATTTT	CASSREGLKLGGNTIYF
.	TRBV7-2	few	TRBJ2-1	TGTGCCAGCAGCACCCGACTAGGACCCAATGAGCAGTTCTTC	CASSTRLGPNEQFF
TRBD1	TRBV4-1	many	TRBJ1-2	TGCGCCAGCAGCCAAGTCTTACAGGGGAACTATGGCTACACCTTC	CASSQVLQGNYGYTF
.	TRBV19	many	TRBJ1-2	TGTGCCAGTAGGAGGACCGAGGGCGGCTACACCTTC	CASRRTEGGYTF